This T cell receptor (beta chain) was recorded in a study of OX40 agonist ivuxolimab in advanced cancers. Deletions cut 6 bases from V and 1 base from J, with 7 bases between. The CDR3 extends over 14 amino acids. CDR1 and CDR2 (germline): MDHEN, SYDVKM. Repertoires were generated with immunoSEQ multiplex PCR, while TCRdb's copy carries only in-frame clones and drops some. The table records 90,000 to 100,000 clones, roughly nine tenths of them present only once. Overall study findings and caveats: Some patients without response likewise showed low normalized clonal expansion.

In its sample, this clone was seen a few times. Antigen unknown. The sample carries other DNA sequences with the same CDR3. The chain carries TRBV28 and TRBJ2-6; TRBD1 is a possible D gene (6 bases). The sample here was CD4+ or CD8+ T cells sorted from blood, taken in a trial of the OX40 agonist ivuxolimab. The TCR originated in an adult with an advanced solid tumor such as melanoma, head and neck, liver or kidney cancer. CDR3 in amino acids: CASSRGSGANVLTF. CDR3 DNA: TGTGCCAGCAGCAGGGGATCTGGGGCCAACGTCCTGACTTTC.